The subject of this entry is one T cell receptor beta chain. Its antigen is still unknown. Time point reported: patch test 1, 2 weeks after DPC sensitization. Sample treatment: therapeutic diphenylcyclopropenone sensitization with weekly scalp DPC. The germline V gene encodes CDR1 DFQATT and CDR2 SNEGSKA (reference sequence). The CDR3 sequence is 15 residues long. V lost 3 bases, J lost 7 bases, and 8 bases stayed unmatched. Each CDR3 protein is one row after TCRdb ran MiXCR on the RACE reads. The table has roughly 200,000 distinct CDR3 sequences, about 20% seen once. This entry is derived from a study of human T cells and chemical hapten exposure. Whole-study context: Diphenylcyclopropenone was applied weekly to patients' scalps across the approximately 24-week study.

Points from the study as a whole: It was expanded TCRs that formed significantly more large CDR3 similarity clusters than controls did.

The material sequenced was whole blood, taken in connection with sensitization to the hapten diphenylcyclopropenone (DPC). The clonotype originates from a woman between 50 and 59 years old with alopecia areata. Some clones in this sample may be carry-over from other donors' samples. The V call is TRBV20-1, the J call TRBJ2-2, with 10 positions matching TRBD1. In nucleotides, the CDR3 is TGCAGTGCTAGGGGACAGGGGAGTAATGTCGGGGAGCTGTTTTTT. Translated, it gives CSARGQGSNVGELFF.